This TCR beta chain was obtained from a study of cytomegalovirus exposure and HLA in healthy donors. The V gene's germline CDR1 is KGHSH and CDR2 LQKENI. This CDR3 region has 14 residues. V was cut by 3 bases and J by 1 base, with 6 bases left in between. The PCR used 60 Vbeta and 13 Jbeta primers. Clones were read by immunoSEQ multiplex PCR, and TCRdb kept only the in-frame ones, dropping some. The repertoire table contains some 110,000 clones. A word on this clone: Other DNA variants within this sample encode the same CDR3.

Sample: PBMCs. The sequence derives from a man aged 35-49 years in good health and CMV-seropositive. This chain connects TRBV18 to TRBJ2-2, with D possibly being TRBD1 (6 bases). The CDR3 here is CASSPDRNTGELFF. In DNA form, the CDR3 reads TGTGCCAGCTCACCGGACAGGAACACCGGGGAGCTGTTTTTT.